This T cell receptor (beta chain) appears in the sequencing data of a study of T cell repertoires in cytomegalovirus infection. Study summary: Public TCR beta signatures indicated both CMV infection and matching HLA type.

TCRdb called the reads again in MiXCR, with one record for every CDR3 protein. The sample contains roughly 300,000 distinct CDR3 sequences, about 26% of which appear only once. Study-wide results and caveats: Based on cumulative public TCR beta family frequency, carriers of CMV plus the relevant HLA were identified. In two of eight donors, the top clonotype was HLA-C-restricted CMV-specific.

Trimming left V 0 bases short and J 8 bases short, with 4 bases between. The germline V gene encodes CDR1 LNHNV and CDR2 YYDKDF (reference sequence). The CDR3 runs 12 residues. Of note for this clonotype: As yet, its antigen is unknown.

The sequence was obtained from a human donor in good health (CMV status not recorded). Some clones in this sample may be carry-over from other donors' samples. The sample was PBMCs. The chain is built from TRBV15 and TRBJ2-2; D remains unclear. The CDR3 DNA sequence: TGTGCCACCAGCAGAGATTGGGGGGAGCTGTTTTTT. It yields the protein CATSRDWGELFF.